Presented here are 17 T cell receptor beta chains from one specimen sequenced in a study of technical replicates of blood from a few donors. The table came from immunoSEQ multiplex PCR; TCRdb's copy has only in-frame clones and leaves some out. The sample has 75,000 to 95,000 clones; 95% are singletons. The sample taken for sequencing was T cells isolated from PBMCs. All receptors come from a human donor in good health.

The V and J genes are TRBV7-3 and TRBJ2-5; 7 bases align to TRBD2. This CDR3 comprises 13 residues. V dropped 5 bases and J dropped 5; count of bases not matched to a gene: 5. The germline CDR1 and CDR2 sequences are SGHTA and FQGTGA. As DNA, the CDR3 is TGTGCCAGCAGCCAAAGCGGGGTTGAGACCCAGTACTTC. This encodes CASSQSGVETQYF.

The genes are TRBV6-1 and TRBJ1-5; D is perhaps TRBD1 (6 bases). Germline CDR1 reads MNHNS; CDR2 reads SASEGT. The V gene lost 5 bases and the J gene lost 6 bases, with 14 bases spanning the gap. CDR3 length: 14 amino acids. CDR3 sequence reads: CASSSLGGRQPQHF. The DNA of the CDR3 is TGTGCCAGCAGTTCCCTGGGGGGGCGTCAGCCCCAGCATTTT.

The chain employs TRBV7-9 and TRBJ2-7, with 7 bases aligning to TRBD2. The CDR3 is 17 amino acids. Trimming cost V 3 bases and J 0 bases; bases outside gene matches: 11. Per the germline V gene, CDR1 is SEHNR and CDR2 is FQNEAQ (reference sequence). DNA for the CDR3: TGTGCCAGCAGCTTGAACCCCGTAGCGGGTAGCTCCTACGAGCAGTACTTC. Its protein product is CASSLNPVAGSSYEQYF.

The chain combines TRBV6-5 with TRBJ1-1; TRBD1 aligns across 8 bases. V shed 5 bases and J 2 bases; nucleotides not matched to a gene: 7. Germline V gives CDR1 MNHEY, CDR2 SVGAGI. The length of the CDR3 is 15 residues. CDR3 sequence (DNA): TGTGCCAGCAGTCGAGGACAGGGTCTAAACACTGAAGCTTTCTTT. This translates into CASSRGQGLNTEAFF.

The chain employs TRBV15 and TRBJ2-1; D is perhaps TRBD1 (5 bases). Trimming took 3 bases from V and 5 from J, leaving 8 bases between them. Germline values: CDR1 LNHNV, CDR2 YYDKDF (reference sequence). This CDR3 has 13 amino acids. This chain's CDR3 is CATSSPGNNEQFF. In nucleotides, the CDR3 is TGTGCCACCAGCAGCCCAGGGAACAATGAGCAGTTCTTC. Drawing the rest from reference TRBV15 and TRBJ2-1, the complete variable domain is DAMVIQNPRYQVTQFGKPVTLSCSQTLNHNVMYWYQQKSSQAPKLLFHYYDKDFNNEADTPDNFQSRRPNTSFCFLDIRSPGLGDTAMYLCATSSPGNNEQFFGPGTRLTVL.

The chain is built from TRBV7-9 and TRBJ1-2; 9 nucleotides align to TRBD1. The CDR3 runs 15 residues. CDR1 and CDR2 from the germline V gene are SEHNR and FQNEAQ (reference sequence). V lost 4 bases and J lost 3; bases outside the gene matches: 6. CDR3: CASSSRTGEDYGYTF. In nucleotides, the CDR3 is TGTGCCAGCAGCTCTCGGACAGGGGAGGACTATGGCTACACCTTC.

Worth noting for this clone: Other DNA sequences of this sample code for an identical CDR3. The V gene is TRBV9, the J gene TRBJ1-5; D is possibly TRBD1 (5 bases). Per germline, CDR1 SGDLS and CDR2 YYNGEE. V was shortened by 0 bases and J by 2 bases, with 6 bases between the two germline ends. The CDR3 runs to 14 residues. The CDR3 DNA follows: TGTGCCAGCAGCGTAGGGGGGGGCAATCAGCCCCAGCATTTT. Its protein product is CASSVGGGNQPQHF.

This chain uses TRBV2 with TRBJ2-3, with D possibly TRBD2 on 6 matching bases. Trimming cost V 6 bases and J 4 bases, with 14 bases left between them. CDR1 and CDR2 from the germline V gene are SNHLY and FYNNEI. The CDR3 has 14 residues. This CDR3 is CASRVEGLSDTQYF. For the CDR3, the DNA is TGTGCCAGCAGGGTAGAGGGACTTTCAGATACGCAGTATTTT.

The chain joins TRBV6-1 to TRBJ2-3; a weak D match, TRBD2 (5 bases). Deletions cut 6 bases from V and 4 bases from J, with 8 bases between. This CDR3 is 12 amino acids long. Per the germline V gene, CDR1 is MNHNS and CDR2 is SASEGT. The CDR3 region is CASRGGADTQYF. The CDR3 region has the DNA TGTGCCAGCAGAGGAGGAGCAGATACGCAGTATTTT.

CDR3 nucleotides: TGTGCCAGCAGCCCTTTGGCGACAGAGCCCGGAGCTTTCTTT. Translating gives CASSPLATEPGAFF. This chain joins TRBV5-6 and TRBJ1-1; TRBD1 might be the D (5 bases). Trimming removed 4 bases at V and 10 bases at J, with 20 bases between. Germline assignment: CDR1 SGHDT and CDR2 YYEEEE. The CDR3 extends over 14 amino acids.

The chain carries TRBV5-1 and TRBJ2-1; D is possibly TRBD1 (6 bases). Trimming left V 5 bases short and J 3 bases short, with 9 bases between. Germline CDR1 and CDR2: SGHRS and YFSETQ. The CDR3 is 13 residues long. The CDR3 region has the DNA TGCGCCAGCAGTTCAGGGGACTACAATGAGCAGTTCTTC. This codes for CASSSGDYNEQFF. Supplemented by reference TRBV5-1 and TRBJ2-1, the full variable domain reads KAGVTQTPRYLIKTRGQQVTLSCSPISGHRSVSWYQQTPGQGLQFLFEYFSETQRNKGNFPGRFSGRQFSNSRSEMNVSTLELGDSALYLCASSSGDYNEQFFGPGTRLTVL.

This chain joins TRBV5-1 and TRBJ2-2; D is unclear. Germline V lookup: CDR1 SGHRS, CDR2 YFSETQ. This CDR3 has 15 residues. V was cut by 0 bases and J by 5 bases, with 11 bases left in between. This chain's CDR3 is CASSLGVSRTGELFF. DNA of the CDR3: TGCGCCAGCAGCTTGGGGGTGTCGCGGACCGGGGAGCTGTTTTTT.

The V and J genes are TRBV28 and TRBJ2-1, with D possibly matching TRBD2 (6 bases). The CDR3 runs to 12 residues. Trimming removed 0 bases from V and 10 bases from J, with 7 bases in between. Germline V lookup: CDR1 MDHEN, CDR2 SYDVKM. CDR3 residues: CASSLWGREQFF. CDR3 bases: TGTGCCAGCAGTTTATGGGGGAGGGAGCAGTTCTTC.

This chain joins TRBV13 and TRBJ2-3, with 11 bases that match TRBD2. Germline CDR1 is PRHDT and CDR2 is FYEKMQ (reference sequence). The CDR3 covers 14 residues. Trimming removed 3 bases from V and 4 bases from J; junction bases left unmatched: 0. Here the CDR3 reads CASSFSGGADTQYF. CDR3 nucleotide sequence: TGTGCCAGCAGCTTTAGCGGGGGGGCAGATACGCAGTATTTT.

CDR3 in amino acids: CASRQTTGTGGSNEKLFF. The CDR3 DNA is TGTGCCAGCAGACAAACCACCGGGACAGGGGGGAGTAATGAAAAACTGTTTTTT. The chain recombines TRBV7-8 with TRBJ1-4; 11 nucleotides line up with TRBD1. Germline CDR1 and CDR2: SGHVS and FQNEAQ. After removal of 6 bases from V and 4 bases from J, the junction contained 13 bases not matched to a gene. The CDR3 is made up of 18 amino acids.

The chain recombines TRBV10-3 with TRBJ1-1; perhaps TRBD1 as D (6 bases). Germline-derived CDR1 and CDR2 are ENHRY and SYGVKD. The CDR3 runs to 13 residues. Trimming pared 7 bases from V and 0 bases from J, leaving 9 bases between. In DNA, the CDR3 is TGTGCCATCACCGCAGGGGTGAACACTGAAGCTTTCTTT. It is translated as CAITAGVNTEAFF.

The chain carries TRBV29-1 and TRBJ2-1; a weak D match, TRBD1 (5 bases). V lost 5 bases to trimming and J lost 12 bases, with 14 bases between them. Germline lookup yields CDR1 SQVTM and CDR2 ANQGSEA. The CDR3 has 11 amino acids. In nucleotides, the CDR3 is TGCAGCGTTCTCCAGGGTGGTGGGCAGTTCTTC. It translates to CSVLQGGGQFF.